A single sample gave rise to the 5 T cell receptor beta chains below, sequenced in a study of T cell repertoires in cytomegalovirus infection. From the reads, TCRdb called clonotypes with MiXCR, one entry per CDR3 protein. The table records tens of thousands of distinct CDR3 sequences, around half of them present only once. No antigen has been assigned to these receptors. Here the sequenced sample was CD8+ T cells from cultured PBMCs, taken from culture after CMV antigen stimulation. These receptors originate from a human donor in good health (CMV status not recorded). Some clones in this sample may be carry-over from other donors' samples.

The sample holds a few counts of this clonotype. The chain uses TRBV19 and TRBJ1-1; the D gene is possibly TRBD1 (6 bases). The germline V gene encodes CDR1 LNHDA and CDR2 SQIVND (reference sequence). V lost 3 bases and J lost 6, with 11 bases in between. The CDR3 runs to 13 residues. CDR3 coding DNA: TGTGCCAGTAGTATGGGGGGCAGATCTGAAGCTTTCTTT. Its protein product is CASSMGGRSEAFF.

This clonotype was detected only a few times. This chain connects TRBV4-1 to TRBJ2-1, with D possibly being TRBD1 or TRBD2 (5 bases each). The CDR3 loop spans 15 amino acids. Germline-derived CDR1 and CDR2 are MGHRA and YSYEKL. Deletions cut 0 bases from V and 9 bases from J, with 15 bases between. The CDR3 sequence is CASSQDPVGAGEQFF. CDR3 DNA: TGCGCCAGCAGCCAAGATCCGGTCGGGGCAGGTGAGCAGTTCTTC.

This clonotype occurred many times. One end of the junction fails to match germline, which may point to a read error. The rearrangement joins TRBV7-7 to TRBJ2-1; no clear D. The CDR3 runs to 14 residues. Per germline, CDR1 SSHAT and CDR2 FNYEAQ (reference sequence). This chain's CDR3 is CASSLEFSGYEQFF. CDR3 DNA sequence: TGTGCTAGCAGCTTGGAGTTTAGTGGTTATGAGCAGTTCTTC. The whole variable domain, remainder taken from reference TRBV7-7 and TRBJ2-1, is GAGVSQSPRYKVTKRGQDVTLRCDPISSHATLYWYQQALGQGPEFLTYFNYEAQPDKSGLPSDRFSAERPEGSISTLTIQRTEQRDSAMYRCASSLEFSGYEQFFGPGTRLTVL.

This chain links TRBV6-8 with TRBJ2-7; D is ambiguous. V shed 0 bases and J shed 5 bases, with 8 bases lying between them. The CDR3 length is 13 residues. CDR1 MNHGY and CDR2 SAAAGT come from the germline V gene. This CDR3 is CASSYSTLHEQYF. Here the CDR3 DNA reads TGTGCCAGCAGTTACTCGACCTTGCACGAGCAGTACTTC.

The chain joins TRBV7-8 to TRBJ1-2; D not resolved. V lost 6 bases to trimming and J lost 8 bases, with 19 bases between them. Germline V CDR1 and CDR2: SGHVS, FQNEAQ. The CDR3 sequence is 14 residues long. The CDR3 is CASSHPEGSKGYTF. CDR3 DNA: TGTGCCAGCAGTCATCCCGAGGGTTCGAAGGGCTACACCTTC.